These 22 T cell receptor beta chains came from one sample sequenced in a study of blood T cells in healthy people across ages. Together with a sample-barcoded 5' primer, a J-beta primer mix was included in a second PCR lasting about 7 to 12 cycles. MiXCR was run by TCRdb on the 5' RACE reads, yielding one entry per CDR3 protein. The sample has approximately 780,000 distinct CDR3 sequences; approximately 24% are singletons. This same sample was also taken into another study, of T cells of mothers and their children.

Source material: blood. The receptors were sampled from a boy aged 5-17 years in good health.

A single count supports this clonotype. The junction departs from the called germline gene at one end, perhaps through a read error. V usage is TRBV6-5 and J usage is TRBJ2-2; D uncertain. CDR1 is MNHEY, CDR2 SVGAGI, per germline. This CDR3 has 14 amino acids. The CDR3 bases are TGTGCCGGCAGTTACCGCTTTTCCCCCGGGGAGCTGTTTTTT. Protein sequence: CAGSYRFSPGELFF.

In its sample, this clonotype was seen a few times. The CDR3 sequence is CSVEDLSESNEQFF. The CDR3 DNA sequence: TGCAGCGTTGAAGATCTGTCAGAATCAAATGAGCAGTTCTTC. This rearrangement joins TRBV29-1 to TRBJ2-1; unclear D gene. CDR3 length equals 14 residues. From germline, CDR1 is SQVTM and CDR2 ANQGSEA. Trimming took off 0 bases at V and 7 bases at J, with 13 bases between the two ends.

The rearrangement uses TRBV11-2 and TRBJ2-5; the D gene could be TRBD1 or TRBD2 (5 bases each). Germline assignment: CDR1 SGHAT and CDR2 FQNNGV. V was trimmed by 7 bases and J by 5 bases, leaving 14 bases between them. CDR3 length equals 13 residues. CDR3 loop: CASTEGSEETQYF. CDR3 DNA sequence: TGTGCCAGCACCGAGGGGTCGGAGGAGACCCAGTACTTC.

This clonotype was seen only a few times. DNA for the CDR3: TGCGCCAGCAATAGCGGGGTCCGGAATACCCAAGAGACCCAGTACTTC. Translation gives CASNSGVRNTQETQYF. This chain links TRBV5-1 with TRBJ2-5; 8 positions agree with TRBD2. Germline V gene data show CDR1 as SGHRS and CDR2 as YFSETQ. Trimming at V came to 6 bases and at J to 1 base, leaving 11 bases not matched to a gene. The CDR3 spans 16 residues. Full variable domain (outside the CDR3, taken from reference TRBV5-1 and TRBJ2-5): KAGVTQTPRYLIKTRGQQVTLSCSPISGHRSVSWYQQTPGQGLQFLFEYFSETQRNKGNFPGRFSGRQFSNSRSEMNVSTLELGDSALYLCASNSGVRNTQETQYFGPGTRLLVL.

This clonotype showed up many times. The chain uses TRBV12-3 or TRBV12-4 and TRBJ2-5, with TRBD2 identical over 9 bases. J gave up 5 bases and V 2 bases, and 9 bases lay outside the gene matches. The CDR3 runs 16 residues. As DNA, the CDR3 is TGTGCCAGCAGTTTATATAGTAGCGGGGGCGAGGAGACCCAGTACTTC. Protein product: CASSLYSSGGEETQYF.

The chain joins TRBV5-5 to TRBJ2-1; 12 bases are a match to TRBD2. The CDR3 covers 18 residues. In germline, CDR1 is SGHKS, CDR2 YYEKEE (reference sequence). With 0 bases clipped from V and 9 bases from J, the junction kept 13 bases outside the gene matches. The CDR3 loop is CASSLGLAGVPPRGEQFF. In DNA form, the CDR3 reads TGTGCCAGCAGCTTGGGACTAGCGGGGGTTCCTCCCCGGGGTGAGCAGTTCTTC.

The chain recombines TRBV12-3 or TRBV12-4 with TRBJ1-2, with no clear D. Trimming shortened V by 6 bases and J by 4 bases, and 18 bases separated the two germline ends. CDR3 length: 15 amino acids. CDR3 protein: CASRPTRPTSYGYTF. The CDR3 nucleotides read TGTGCCAGCAGACCCACCCGGCCCACCTCCTATGGCTACACCTTC.

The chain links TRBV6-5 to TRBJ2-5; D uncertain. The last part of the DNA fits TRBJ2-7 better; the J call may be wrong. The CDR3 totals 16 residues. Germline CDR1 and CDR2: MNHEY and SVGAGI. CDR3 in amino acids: CASSYRRSGAAYEQYF. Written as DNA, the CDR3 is TGTGCCAGCAGTTACCGAAGGTCCGGAGCAGCCTACGAGCAGTACTTC.

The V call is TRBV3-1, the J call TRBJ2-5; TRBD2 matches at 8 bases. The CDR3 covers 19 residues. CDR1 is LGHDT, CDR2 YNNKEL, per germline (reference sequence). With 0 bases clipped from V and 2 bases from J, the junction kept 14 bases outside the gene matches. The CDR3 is CASSQDLIQRGSKQETQYF. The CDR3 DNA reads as TGTGCCAGCAGCCAAGATTTAATCCAGCGGGGGAGCAAACAAGAGACCCAGTACTTC.

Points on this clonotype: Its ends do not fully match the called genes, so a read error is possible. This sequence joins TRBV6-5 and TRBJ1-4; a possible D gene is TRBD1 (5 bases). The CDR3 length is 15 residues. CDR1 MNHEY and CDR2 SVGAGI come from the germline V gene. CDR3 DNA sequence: TGTGCCAGCAGTTTCCAGGGACTCCTTAATGAAATACTGTTTTTT. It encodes CASSFQGLLNEILFF.

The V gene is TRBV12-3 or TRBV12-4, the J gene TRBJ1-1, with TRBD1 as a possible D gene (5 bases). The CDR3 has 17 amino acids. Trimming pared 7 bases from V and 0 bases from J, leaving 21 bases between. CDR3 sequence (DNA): TGTGCCAGCAACTCAGGGACCTTCGCGGGTTTGAACACTGAAGCTTTCTTT. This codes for CASNSGTFAGLNTEAFF.

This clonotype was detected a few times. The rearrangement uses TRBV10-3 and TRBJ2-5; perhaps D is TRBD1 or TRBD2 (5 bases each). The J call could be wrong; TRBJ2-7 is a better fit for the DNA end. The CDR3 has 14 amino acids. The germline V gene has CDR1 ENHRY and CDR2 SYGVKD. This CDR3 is CAISEGTVSYEQYF. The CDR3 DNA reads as TGTGCCATCAGTGAGGGGACGGTCTCCTACGAGCAGTACTTC.

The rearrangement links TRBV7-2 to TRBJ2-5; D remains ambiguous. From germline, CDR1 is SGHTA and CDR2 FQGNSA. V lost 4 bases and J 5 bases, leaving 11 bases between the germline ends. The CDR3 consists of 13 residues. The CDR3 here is CASSWPTAETQYF. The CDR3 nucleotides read TGTGCCAGCAGCTGGCCTACGGCGGAGACCCAGTACTTC. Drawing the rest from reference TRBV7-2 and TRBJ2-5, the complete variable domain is GAGVSQSPSNKVTEKGKDVELRCDPISGHTALYWYRQSLGQGLEFLIYFQGNSAPDKSGLPSDRFSAERTGGSVSTLTIQRTQQEDSAVYLCASSWPTAETQYFGPGTRLLVL.

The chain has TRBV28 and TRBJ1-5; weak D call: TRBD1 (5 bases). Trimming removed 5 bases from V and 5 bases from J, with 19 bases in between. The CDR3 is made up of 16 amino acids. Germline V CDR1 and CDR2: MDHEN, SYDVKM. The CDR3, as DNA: TGTGCCAGCAGTCCGTTAAAAGACAGCATGCATCAGCCCCAGCATTTT. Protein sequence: CASSPLKDSMHQPQHF.

The CDR3 protein is CSADGDATYEQYF. The DNA of the CDR3 is TGCAGTGCTGATGGGGACGCGACCTACGAGCAGTACTTC. This chain uses TRBV20-1 with TRBJ2-7; D may correspond to TRBD1 or TRBD2 (5 bases each). V lost 5 bases, J lost 2 bases, and 13 bases lay in between. There are 13 residues in the CDR3. Germline CDR1 DFQATT, CDR2 SNEGSKA (reference sequence).

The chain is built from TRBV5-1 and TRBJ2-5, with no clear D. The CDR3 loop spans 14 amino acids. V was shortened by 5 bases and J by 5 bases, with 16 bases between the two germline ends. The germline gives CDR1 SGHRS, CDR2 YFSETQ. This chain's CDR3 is CASSINYSAETQYF. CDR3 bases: TGCGCCAGCAGTATTAACTATAGTGCTGAGACCCAGTACTTC.

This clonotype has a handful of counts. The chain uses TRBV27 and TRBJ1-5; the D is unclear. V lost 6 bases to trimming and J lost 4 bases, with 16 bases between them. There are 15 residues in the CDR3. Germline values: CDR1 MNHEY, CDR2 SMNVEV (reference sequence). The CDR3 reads CASRSAGFSNQPQHF. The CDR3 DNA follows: TGTGCCAGCAGGTCTGCGGGGTTTAGTAATCAGCCCCAGCATTTT.

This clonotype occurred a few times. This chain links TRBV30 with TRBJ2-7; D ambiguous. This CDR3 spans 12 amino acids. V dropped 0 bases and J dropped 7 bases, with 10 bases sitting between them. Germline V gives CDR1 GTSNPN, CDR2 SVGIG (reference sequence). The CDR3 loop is CAWSVMTWEQYF. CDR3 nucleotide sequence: TGTGCCTGGAGTGTTATGACTTGGGAGCAGTACTTC.

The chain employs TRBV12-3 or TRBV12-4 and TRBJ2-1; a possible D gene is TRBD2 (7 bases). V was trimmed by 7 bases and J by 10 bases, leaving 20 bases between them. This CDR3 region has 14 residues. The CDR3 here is CASIRDSGGGEQFF. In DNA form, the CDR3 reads TGTGCCAGCATAAGGGACTCGGGGGGCGGGGAGCAGTTCTTC.

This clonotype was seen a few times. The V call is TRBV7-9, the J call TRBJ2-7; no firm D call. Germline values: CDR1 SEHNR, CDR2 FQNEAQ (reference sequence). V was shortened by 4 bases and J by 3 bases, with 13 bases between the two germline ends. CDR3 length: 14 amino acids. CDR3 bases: TGTGCCAGCAGCTATTCCCTAGGATACTACGAGCAGTACTTC. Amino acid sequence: CASSYSLGYYEQYF. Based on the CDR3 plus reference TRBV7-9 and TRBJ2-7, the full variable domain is DTGVSQNPRHKITKRGQNVTFRCDPISEHNRLYWYRQTLGQGPEFLTYFQNEAQLEKSRLLSDRFSAERPKGSFSTLEIQRTEQGDSAMYLCASSYSLGYYEQYFGPGTRLTVT.

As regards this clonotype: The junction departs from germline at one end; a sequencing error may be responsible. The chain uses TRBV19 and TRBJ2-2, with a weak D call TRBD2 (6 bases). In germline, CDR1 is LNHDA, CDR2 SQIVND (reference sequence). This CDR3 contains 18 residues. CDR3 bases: TGTGCCAGTAGTATAGATGGACGAGGGCTAGCGAAAACCGGGGAGCTGTTTTTT. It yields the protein CASSIDGRGLAKTGELFF. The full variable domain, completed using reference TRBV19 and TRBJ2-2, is DGGITQSPKYLFRKEGQNVTLSCEQNLNHDAMYWYRQDPGQGLRLIYYSQIVNDFQKGDIAEGYSVSREKKESFPLTVTSAQKNPTAFYLCASSIDGRGLAKTGELFFGEGSRLTVL.

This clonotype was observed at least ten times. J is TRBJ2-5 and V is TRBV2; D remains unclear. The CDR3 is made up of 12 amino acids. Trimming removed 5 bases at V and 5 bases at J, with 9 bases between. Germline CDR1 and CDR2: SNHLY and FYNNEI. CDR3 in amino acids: CASSTGWETQYF. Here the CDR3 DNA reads TGTGCCAGCAGTACCGGATGGGAGACCCAGTACTTC.